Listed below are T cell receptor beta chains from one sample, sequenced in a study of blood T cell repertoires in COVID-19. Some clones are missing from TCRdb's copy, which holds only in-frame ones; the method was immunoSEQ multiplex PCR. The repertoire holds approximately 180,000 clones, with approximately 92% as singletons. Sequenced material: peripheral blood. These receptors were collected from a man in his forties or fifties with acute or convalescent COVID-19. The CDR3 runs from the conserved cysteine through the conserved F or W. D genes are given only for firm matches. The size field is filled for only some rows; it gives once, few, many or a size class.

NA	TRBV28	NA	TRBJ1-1	TGTGCCAGCAGTTTGGGAAACAGGGCTCGTGAAGCTTTCTTT	CASSLGNRAREAFF
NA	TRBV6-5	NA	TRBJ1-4	TGTGCCAGCAGTCGCGGGCCCTTCGCGAGTGAAAAACTGTTTTTT	CASSRGPFASEKLFF
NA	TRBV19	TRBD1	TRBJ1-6	TGTGCCAGTAAAGAGGGGGCGAGATATAATTCACCCCTCCACTTT	CASKEGARYNSPLHF
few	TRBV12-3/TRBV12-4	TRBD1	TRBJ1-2	TGTGCCAGCAGTGGGGGACAGACCTATGGCTACACCTTC	CASSGGQTYGYTF
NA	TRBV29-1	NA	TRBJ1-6	TGCAGCGTGTGGGAGGGCTGGAATTCACCCCTCCACTTT	CSVWEGWNSPLHF
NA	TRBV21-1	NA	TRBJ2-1	TGTGCCAGCAGCATCAAGGCAAGGACAGAGTTGAATGAGCAGTTCTTC	CASSIKARTELNEQFF
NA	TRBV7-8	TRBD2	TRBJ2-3	TGTGCCAGCAGATTCAGCGGGAGTTTCCCAGATACGCAGTATTTT	CASRFSGSFPDTQYF
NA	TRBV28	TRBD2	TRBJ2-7	TGTGCCAGCAGTGCACAGGGGAGCGGGAGGTACGAGCAGTACTTC	CASSAQGSGRYEQYF
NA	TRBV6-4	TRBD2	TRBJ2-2	TGTGCCAGCTCTGAGGGACTAAACACCGGGGAGCTGTTTTTT	CASSEGLNTGELFF
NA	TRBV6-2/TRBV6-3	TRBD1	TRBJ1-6	TGTGCCAGCAGTTACCCGGGACAGGGGTGGAATTCACCCCTCCACTTT	CASSYPGQGWNSPLHF
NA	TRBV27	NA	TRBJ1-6	TGTGCCAGCAGTTTCCTTCCGTCCGACAGCGGGAATTCACCCCTCCACTTT	CASSFLPSDSGNSPLHF
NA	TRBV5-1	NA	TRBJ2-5	TGCGCCAGCAGCGCAGGGCAAGCCCAAGAGACCCAGTACTTC	CASSAGQAQETQYF
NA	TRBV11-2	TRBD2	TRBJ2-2	TGTGCCAGCAGCTTAGGCATCGCCAGCGGGAGGAGTACCGGGGAGCTGTTTTTT	CASSLGIASGRSTGELFF
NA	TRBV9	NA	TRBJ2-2	TGTGCCAGCAGCGTACCCGACAGGGGGGAGCTGTTTTTT	CASSVPDRGELFF
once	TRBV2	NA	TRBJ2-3	TGTGCCAGCAGCGATACTAGATCAGATACGCAGTATTTT	CASSDTRSDTQYF
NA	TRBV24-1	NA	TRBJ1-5	TGTGCCACCAGTGATCCGGGGGGCAATCAGCCCCAGCATTTT	CATSDPGGNQPQHF
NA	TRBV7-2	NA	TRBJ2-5	TGTGCCAGCAGCTTAGTTGCGGGGATGAGTGGTGGCGAGACCCAGTACTTC	CASSLVAGMSGGETQYF
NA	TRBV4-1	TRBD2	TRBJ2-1	TGCGCCAGCAGCCTGACTAGCGGGAGTTTGAATGAGCAGTTCTTC	CASSLTSGSLNEQFF
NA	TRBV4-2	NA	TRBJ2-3	TGTGCCAGCAGCCAAGATCCCCAGGGATTGCAAGATACGCAGTATTTT	CASSQDPQGLQDTQYF
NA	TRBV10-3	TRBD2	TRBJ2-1	TGTGCCATCAGGGAAGCGGGAGCGGGGGTCAATGAGCAGTTCTTC	CAIREAGAGVNEQFF